This T cell receptor beta chain derives from a study of identical twins. This clonotype was recorded a few times. All donors were healthy Caucasians. The V gene's germline CDR1 is MNHEY and CDR2 SMNVEV (reference sequence). Trimming took off 8 bases at V and 5 bases at J, with 15 bases between the two ends. The CDR3 sequence is 13 residues long. MiXCR, applied by TCRdb to the 5' RACE reads, yields one record per CDR3 protein. The data hold hundreds of thousands of distinct CDR3 sequences, with 9% to 15% observed a single time. This sample also belongs to another study, concerning yellow fever vaccine responses in identical twins.

The material sequenced was PBMCs. The V and J genes are TRBV27 and TRBJ1-2; a possible D gene is TRBD1 (6 bases). The receptor was derived from a woman under 30 in good health. The DNA of the CDR3 is TGTGCCAGCCTAAACAGGGACCAATATGGCTACACCTTC. Amino acid sequence: CASLNRDQYGYTF.